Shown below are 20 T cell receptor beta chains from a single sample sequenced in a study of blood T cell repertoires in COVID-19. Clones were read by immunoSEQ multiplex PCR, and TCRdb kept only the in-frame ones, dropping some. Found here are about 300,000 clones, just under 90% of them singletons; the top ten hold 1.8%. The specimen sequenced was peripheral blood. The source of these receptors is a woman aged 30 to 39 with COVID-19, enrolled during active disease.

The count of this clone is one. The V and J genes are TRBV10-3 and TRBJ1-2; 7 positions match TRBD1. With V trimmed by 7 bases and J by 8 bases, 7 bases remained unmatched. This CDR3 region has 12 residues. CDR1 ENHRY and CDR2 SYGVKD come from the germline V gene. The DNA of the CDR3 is TGTGCCATCACCCTTACAGGGGACGGCTACACCTTC. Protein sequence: CAITLTGDGYTF.

The CDR3 spells CASSLVTQGPGNTIYF. DNA for the CDR3: TGTGCCAGCAGCTTGGTAACCCAGGGCCCTGGAAACACCATATATTTT. V is TRBV5-5 and J is TRBJ1-3, with a tentative D call TRBD1 (5 bases). CDR3 length: 16 amino acids. The germline gives CDR1 SGHKS, CDR2 YYEKEE (reference sequence). V was shortened by 0 bases and J by 2 bases, with 12 bases between the two germline ends.

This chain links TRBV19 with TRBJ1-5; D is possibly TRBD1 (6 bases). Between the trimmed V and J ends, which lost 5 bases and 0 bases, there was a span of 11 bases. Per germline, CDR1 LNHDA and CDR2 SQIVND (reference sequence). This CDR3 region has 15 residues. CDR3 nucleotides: TGTGCCAGTAGTGAACAGGGCTATAGCAATCAGCCCCAGCATTTT. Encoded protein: CASSEQGYSNQPQHF.

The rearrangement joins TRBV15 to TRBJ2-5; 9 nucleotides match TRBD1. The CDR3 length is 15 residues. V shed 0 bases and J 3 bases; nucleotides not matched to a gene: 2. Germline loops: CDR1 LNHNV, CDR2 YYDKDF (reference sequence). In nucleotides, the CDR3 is TGTGCCACCAGCAGAGAGACAGGGGGGAAAGAGACCCAGTACTTC. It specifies CATSRETGGKETQYF.

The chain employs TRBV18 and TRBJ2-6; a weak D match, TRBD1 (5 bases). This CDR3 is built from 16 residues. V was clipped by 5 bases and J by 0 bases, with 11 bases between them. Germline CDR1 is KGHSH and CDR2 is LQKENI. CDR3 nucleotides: TGTGCCAGCTCATCTGATGGGGCCTCTGGGGCCAACGTCCTGACTTTC. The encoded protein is CASSSDGASGANVLTF. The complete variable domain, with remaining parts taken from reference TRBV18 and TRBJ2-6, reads NAGVMQNPRHLVRRRGQEARLRCSPMKGHSHVYWYRQLPEEGLKFMVYLQKENIIDESGMPKERFSAEFPKEGPSILRIQQVVRGDSAAYFCASSSDGASGANVLTFGAGSRLTVL.

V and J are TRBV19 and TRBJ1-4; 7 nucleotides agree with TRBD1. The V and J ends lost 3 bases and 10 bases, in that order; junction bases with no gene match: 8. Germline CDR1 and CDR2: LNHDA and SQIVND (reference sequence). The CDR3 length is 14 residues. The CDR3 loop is CASSILRGNGKLFF. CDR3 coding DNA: TGTGCCAGTAGTATTCTCAGGGGGAACGGAAAACTGTTTTTT.

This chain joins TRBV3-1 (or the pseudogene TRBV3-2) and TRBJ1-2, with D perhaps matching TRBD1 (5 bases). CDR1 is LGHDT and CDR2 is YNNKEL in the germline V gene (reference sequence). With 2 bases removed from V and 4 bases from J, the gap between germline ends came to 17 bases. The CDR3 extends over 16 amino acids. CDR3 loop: CASSQTVHRRPYGYTF. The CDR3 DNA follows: TGTGCCAGCAGCCAAACCGTCCACAGGAGACCCTATGGCTACACCTTC.

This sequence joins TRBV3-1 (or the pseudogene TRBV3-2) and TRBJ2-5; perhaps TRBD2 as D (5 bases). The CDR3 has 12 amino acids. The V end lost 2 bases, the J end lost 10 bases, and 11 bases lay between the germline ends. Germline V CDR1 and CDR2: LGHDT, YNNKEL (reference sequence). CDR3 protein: CASSQTGSVQYF. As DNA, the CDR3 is TGTGCCAGCAGCCAAACGGGGAGCGTCCAGTACTTC.

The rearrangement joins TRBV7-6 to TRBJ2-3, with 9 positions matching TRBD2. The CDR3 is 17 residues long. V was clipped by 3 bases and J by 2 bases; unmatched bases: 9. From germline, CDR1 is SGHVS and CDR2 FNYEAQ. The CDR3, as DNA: TGTGCCAGCAGCTTGGGGGCTAGCGGGGCGTCCACAGATACGCAGTATTTT. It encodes CASSLGASGASTDTQYF.

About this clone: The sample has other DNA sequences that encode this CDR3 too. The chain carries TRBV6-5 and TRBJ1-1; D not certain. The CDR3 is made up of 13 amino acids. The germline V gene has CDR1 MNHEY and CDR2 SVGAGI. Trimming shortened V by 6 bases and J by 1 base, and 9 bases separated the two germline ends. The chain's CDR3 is CASSPGWNTEAFF. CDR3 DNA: TGTGCCAGCAGCCCGGGGTGGAACACTGAAGCTTTCTTT.

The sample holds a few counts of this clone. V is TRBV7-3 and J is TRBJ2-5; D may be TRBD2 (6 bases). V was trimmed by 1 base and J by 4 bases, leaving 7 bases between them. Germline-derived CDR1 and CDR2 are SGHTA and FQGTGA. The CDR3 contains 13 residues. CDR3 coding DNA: TGTGCCAGCAGCTTAATGGGGGGAGAGACCCAGTACTTC. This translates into CASSLMGGETQYF.

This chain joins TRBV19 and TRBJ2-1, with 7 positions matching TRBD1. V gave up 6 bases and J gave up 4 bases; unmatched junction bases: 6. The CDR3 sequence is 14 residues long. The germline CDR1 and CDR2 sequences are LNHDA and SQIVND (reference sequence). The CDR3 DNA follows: TGTGCCAGTAGGAAGGGGGCGACTTACAATGAGCAGTTCTTC. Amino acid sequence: CASRKGATYNEQFF.

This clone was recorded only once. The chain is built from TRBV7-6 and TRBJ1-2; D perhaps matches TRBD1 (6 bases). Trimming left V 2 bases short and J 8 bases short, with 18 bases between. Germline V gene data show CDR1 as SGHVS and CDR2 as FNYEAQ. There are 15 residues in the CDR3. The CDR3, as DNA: TGTGCCAGCAGCTTAAATCGGGGGGGCTCCGGAGGCTACACCTTC. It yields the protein CASSLNRGGSGGYTF.

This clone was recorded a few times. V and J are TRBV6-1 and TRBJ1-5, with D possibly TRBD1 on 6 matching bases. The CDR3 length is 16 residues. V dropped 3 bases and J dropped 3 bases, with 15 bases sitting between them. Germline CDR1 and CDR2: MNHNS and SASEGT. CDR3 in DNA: TGTGCCAGCAGTGATATAGGGGGGGGATTCAATCAGCCCCAGCATTTT. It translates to CASSDIGGGFNQPQHF.

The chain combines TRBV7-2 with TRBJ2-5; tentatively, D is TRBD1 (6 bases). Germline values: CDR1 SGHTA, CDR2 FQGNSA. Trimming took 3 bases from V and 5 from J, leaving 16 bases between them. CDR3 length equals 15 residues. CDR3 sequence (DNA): TGTGCCAGCAGCTTGGACAGTTCCTTTTCGGAGACCCAGTACTTC. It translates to CASSLDSSFSETQYF.

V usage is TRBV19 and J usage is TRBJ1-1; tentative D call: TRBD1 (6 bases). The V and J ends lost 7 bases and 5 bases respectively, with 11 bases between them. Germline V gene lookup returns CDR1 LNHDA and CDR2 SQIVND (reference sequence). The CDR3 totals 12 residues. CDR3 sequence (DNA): TGTGCCAGTATGGGGGCGTATACTGAAGCTTTCTTT. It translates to CASMGAYTEAFF.

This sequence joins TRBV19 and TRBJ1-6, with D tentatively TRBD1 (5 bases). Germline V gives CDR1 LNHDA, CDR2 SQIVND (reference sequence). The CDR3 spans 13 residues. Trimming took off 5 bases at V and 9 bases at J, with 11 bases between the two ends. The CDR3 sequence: CASSPAGFSPLHF. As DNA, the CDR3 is TGTGCCAGTAGTCCTGCAGGGTTTTCACCCCTCCACTTT.

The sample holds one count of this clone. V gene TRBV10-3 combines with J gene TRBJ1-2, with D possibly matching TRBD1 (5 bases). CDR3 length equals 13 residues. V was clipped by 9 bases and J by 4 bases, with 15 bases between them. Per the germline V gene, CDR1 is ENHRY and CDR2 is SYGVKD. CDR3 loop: CAMGGRPGYGYTF. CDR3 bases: TGTGCCATGGGGGGTCGACCCGGCTATGGCTACACCTTC.

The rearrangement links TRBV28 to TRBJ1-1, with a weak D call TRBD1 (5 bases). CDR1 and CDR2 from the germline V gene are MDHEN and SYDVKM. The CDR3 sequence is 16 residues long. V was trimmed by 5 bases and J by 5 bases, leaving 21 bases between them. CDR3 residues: CASSKVNRGVGTEAFF. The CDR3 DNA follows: TGTGCCAGCAGTAAGGTCAATCGGGGGGTTGGAACTGAAGCTTTCTTT.

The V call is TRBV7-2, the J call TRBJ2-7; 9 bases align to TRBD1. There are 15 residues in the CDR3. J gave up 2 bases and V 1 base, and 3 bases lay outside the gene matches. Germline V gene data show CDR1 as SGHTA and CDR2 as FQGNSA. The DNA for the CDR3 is TGTGCCAGCAGCTTAGTTACAGGGGGCGCCTACGAGCAGTACTTC. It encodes CASSLVTGGAYEQYF.